This record concerns one T cell receptor (beta chain) sequence. Its antigen is as yet unknown. As processed by the authors: Variation in CDR3 across clinicopathological groups served as the basis for constructing a distant-metastasis classifier in papillary thyroid cancer. With MiXCR, TCRdb called clones anew from the PCR reads. These V and J calls rely on TCRdb rather than the paper's analysis. The table has 55,000 or so clones, approximately 17% seen once; the top ten hold 3%. No patient had received any treatment before thyroid surgery. The data belong to a study of metastatic and nonmetastatic thyroid tumors. Study-level background: From malignant and benign thyroid patients, repertoires in blood and in tumor or nodule tissue were compared.

The V and J ends lost 2 bases and 3 bases, in that order; junction bases with no gene match: 4. The CDR3 has 14 residues. Germline V gene data show CDR1 as MNHNY and CDR2 as SVGAGI (reference sequence). Study-wide findings and caveats: When malignant thyroid tumors were compared with benign nodules, TCR beta diversity was reportedly significantly higher in the malignant tumors. This held in both blood and tumor samples.

Sequencing was done on a sample of blood. This chain connects TRBV6-6 to TRBJ2-7, with 7 nucleotides matching TRBD1. The sequence was obtained from a female donor with papillary thyroid cancer or a benign thyroid nodule (not recorded which). Some clones in this sample may be carry-over from other donors' samples. The CDR3 DNA reads as TGTGCCAGCAGTTACAGGGGGCGTGTCTACGAGCAGTACTTC. Residues: CASSYRGRVYEQYF.